This T cell receptor (beta chain) is from a study of T cell repertoires in cytomegalovirus infection. CDR3 length: 15 residues. The germline V gene encodes CDR1 ENHRY and CDR2 SYGVKD. J was trimmed by 2 bases and V by 3 bases; bases with no gene match: 5. On this clonotype itself: The antigen is unknown.

One entry per CDR3 protein results from TCRdb running MiXCR on the reads. The table shows approximately 100,000 distinct CDR3 sequences, with around 40% occurring only once. The sequencing here drew on CD8+ T cells from cultured PBMCs, taken from culture after CMV antigen stimulation. This clonotype originated in a human donor in good health (CMV status not recorded). Some clones in this sample may be carry-over from other donors' samples. This chain joins TRBV10-3 and TRBJ2-7; 9 nucleotides match TRBD1. The CDR3 spells CAISEPGQGTYEQYF. CDR3 DNA sequence: TGTGCCATCAGTGAACCGGGACAGGGCACCTACGAGCAGTACTTC.